Presented here are 29 T cell receptor beta chains from one specimen sequenced in a study of cytomegalovirus exposure and HLA in healthy donors. In the PCR, 60 Vbeta and 13 Jbeta primers were used. Method: immunoSEQ multiplex PCR; TCRdb's copy keeps in-frame clones and lacks some. The sample includes 200,000 to 250,000 clones, approximately 85% of them seen just once. The sample consisted of PBMCs. The receptors derive from a woman aged 40 to 49 in good health and CMV-seronegative.

The chain's CDR3 is CASSLASRSTQYF. CDR3 nucleotide sequence: TGCGCCAGCAGCTTGGCGTCTAGATCTACGCAGTATTTT. The chain combines TRBV5-1 with TRBJ2-3; D gene ambiguous. Deletions cut 0 bases from V and 8 bases from J, with 10 bases between. This CDR3 is built from 13 residues. CDR1 SGHRS and CDR2 YFSETQ come from the germline V gene.

This chain joins TRBV5-8 and TRBJ1-2; D might be TRBD1 (6 bases). Germline assignment: CDR1 SGHTS and CDR2 YDEGEE. Trimming stripped 1 base from V and 6 bases from J, with 16 bases between. The CDR3 consists of 15 residues. The CDR3 sequence: CASSLPTGIGHGYTF. DNA for the CDR3: TGTGCCAGCAGCTTGCCTACAGGGATAGGGCATGGCTACACCTTC.

The chain recombines TRBV6-6 with TRBJ2-7; TRBD1 agrees at 8 bases. Germline V gene data show CDR1 as MNHNY and CDR2 as SVGAGI (reference sequence). The CDR3 runs 16 residues. V was clipped by 0 bases and J by 0 bases; unmatched bases: 4. This CDR3 reads CASSYSQGASSYEQYF. In DNA form, the CDR3 reads TGTGCCAGCAGTTACTCCCAGGGGGCCAGCTCCTACGAGCAGTACTTC.

J is TRBJ1-2 and V is TRBV5-5; D is undetermined. Trimming took off 1 base at V and 7 bases at J, with 11 bases between the two ends. CDR3 length: 13 residues. Germline V gene data show CDR1 as SGHKS and CDR2 as YYEKEE (reference sequence). CDR3 nucleotides: TGTGCCAGCAGCTTGCTTCCACTCGGTGGCTACACCTTC. It encodes CASSLLPLGGYTF. The full variable domain, its missing parts supplied by reference TRBV5-5 and TRBJ1-2, is DAGVTQSPTHLIKTRGQQVTLRCSPISGHKSVSWYQQVLGQGPQFIFQYYEKEERGRGNFPDRFSARQFPNYSSELNVNALLLGDSALYLCASSLLPLGGYTFGSGTRLTVV.

The CDR3 DNA follows: TGTGCCAGCAGGTCTAACAGGGTAAGCTACGAGCAGTACTTC. Its translation: CASRSNRVSYEQYF. This chain links TRBV28 with TRBJ2-7, with D tentatively TRBD1 (6 bases). In germline, CDR1 is MDHEN, CDR2 SYDVKM. Between the trimmed V and J ends, which lost 6 bases and 3 bases, there was a span of 15 bases. CDR3 length: 14 residues.

The chain is built from TRBV9 and TRBJ2-7; 14 nucleotides line up with TRBD2. Germline trimming cut 4 bases from V and 3 bases from J; bases unmatched to any gene: 3. This CDR3 spans 15 amino acids. Germline CDR1 and CDR2: SGDLS and YYNGEE. Written as DNA, the CDR3 is TGTGCCAGCAGCCTAGGACTAGCGGGAGGCTACGAGCAGTACTTC. Its protein is CASSLGLAGGYEQYF.

This rearrangement joins TRBV2 to TRBJ2-2; D remains ambiguous. This CDR3 region has 12 residues. CDR1 and CDR2 from the germline V gene are SNHLY and FYNNEI. Trimming stripped 7 bases from V and 1 base from J, with 4 bases between. This CDR3 reads CASTGNTGELFF. CDR3 coding DNA: TGTGCCAGCACAGGGAACACCGGGGAGCTGTTTTTT.

This chain connects TRBV5-1 to TRBJ1-3, with TRBD1 as a possible D gene (6 bases). The CDR3 is 14 residues long. Trimming took off 2 bases at V and 4 bases at J, with 10 bases between the two ends. Germline V gene data show CDR1 as SGHRS and CDR2 as YFSETQ. This CDR3 is CASSFTGPGNTIYF. CDR3 bases: TGCGCCAGCAGCTTTACAGGGCCCGGAAACACCATATATTTT.

The rearrangement links TRBV5-6 to TRBJ2-7; 7 nucleotides match TRBD2. The CDR3 has 15 amino acids. From germline, CDR1 is SGHDT and CDR2 YYEEEE. The V and J ends lost 4 bases and 5 bases, in that order; junction bases with no gene match: 12. In DNA, the CDR3 is TGTGCCAGCAGCCCCGGGGTAGCGGGTATCCACGAGCAGTACTTC. Its protein product is CASSPGVAGIHEQYF.

The chain is built from TRBV7-9 and TRBJ2-1, with 8 bases that match TRBD2. Germline V gene data show CDR1 as SEHNR and CDR2 as FQNEAQ (reference sequence). V lost 2 bases and J lost 4; bases outside the gene matches: 4. CDR3 length: 15 residues. The CDR3 sequence: CASSLLSGGYNEQFF. The CDR3 DNA sequence: TGTGCCAGCAGCTTACTAAGCGGGGGATACAATGAGCAGTTCTTC.

The chain couples TRBV5-1 to TRBJ1-1, with 7 bases that match TRBD1. This CDR3 has 15 amino acids. The V gene end was trimmed by 2 bases and the J gene end by 6 bases; junction bases not matched to a gene: 10. Looked up from germline, CDR1 is SGHRS and CDR2 is YFSETQ. CDR3 loop: CASSLQTGVVAEAFF. CDR3 DNA sequence: TGCGCCAGCAGCTTACAAACAGGGGTGGTCGCTGAAGCTTTCTTT.

The chain uses TRBV21-1 and TRBJ2-3; TRBD2 reflects the table's D call only, with no check against the DNA. TRBV21-1 represents a pseudogene. This CDR3 has 21 residues. The CDR3 DNA is TGTGCCAGCAGCCGCAGTACAGGGACAGGGAGACAGCGGGAGGCCTCAGATACGCAGTATTTT. It codes for CASSRSTGTGRQREASDTQYF.

This chain connects TRBV27 to TRBJ2-1, with 11 positions matching TRBD2. After removal of 8 bases from V and 4 bases from J, the junction contained 10 bases not matched to a gene. The CDR3 loop spans 16 amino acids. The germline V gene has CDR1 MNHEY and CDR2 SMNVEV (reference sequence). CDR3 amino acids: CASEIAGGMSYNEQFF. The CDR3 nucleotides are TGTGCCAGCGAAATAGCGGGAGGGATGAGTTACAATGAGCAGTTCTTC.

The CDR3 region is CASSPWDTSSGNTIYF. The DNA of the CDR3 is TGTGCCAGCAGCCCCTGGGACACTAGCTCTGGAAACACCATATATTTT. This sequence joins TRBV7-9 and TRBJ1-3, with D maybe TRBD1 (6 bases). This CDR3 region has 16 residues. The germline CDR1 and CDR2 sequences are SEHNR and FQNEAQ (reference sequence). The V end was cut by 5 bases, the J end by 0 bases, with 14 bases between. Based on the CDR3 plus reference TRBV7-9 and TRBJ1-3, the full variable domain is DTGVSQNPRHKITKRGQNVTFRCDPISEHNRLYWYRQTLGQGPEFLTYFQNEAQLEKSRLLSDRFSAERPKGSFSTLEIQRTEQGDSAMYLCASSPWDTSSGNTIYFGEGSWLTVV.

The chain has TRBV5-8 and TRBJ2-7, with 11 bases identical to TRBD1. Per the germline V gene, CDR1 is SGHTS and CDR2 is YDEGEE. The junction had 9 bases not matched to a gene; V was cut back by 3 bases and J by 4 bases. The CDR3 is made up of 16 amino acids. CDR3 nucleotide sequence: TGTGCCAGCAGCTACGAACCGGGACAGGGGGTGTACGAGCAGTACTTC. It specifies CASSYEPGQGVYEQYF. The entire variable domain, with the rest obtained from reference TRBV5-8 and TRBJ2-7, is as follows: EAGVTQSPTHLIKTRGQQATLRCSPISGHTSVYWYQQALGLGLQFLLWYDEGEERNRGNFPPRFSGRQFPNYSSELNVNALELEDSALYLCASSYEPGQGVYEQYFGPGTRLTVT.

Points on this clone: The sample contains more than one DNA sequence encoding this CDR3. The chain has TRBV5-1 and TRBJ2-3; D gene ambiguous. The CDR3 spans 13 residues. The V end was cut by 0 bases, the J end by 1 base, with 3 bases between. The germline V gene encodes CDR1 SGHRS and CDR2 YFSETQ. CDR3 nucleotide sequence: TGCGCCAGCAGCTTGGGGCGCACAGATACGCAGTATTTT. Translated: CASSLGRTDTQYF.

The chain recombines TRBV7-6 with TRBJ2-1, with 8 bases lining up with TRBD2. This CDR3 is built from 16 residues. V trimming: 1 base; J trimming: 0 bases; junction bases outside the gene matches: 2. Germline CDR1 SGHVS, CDR2 FNYEAQ. The CDR3 DNA sequence: TGTGCCAGCAGCTTAGATAGCGGGGTCTCCTACAATGAGCAGTTCTTC. Protein sequence: CASSLDSGVSYNEQFF.

The rearrangement joins TRBV27 to TRBJ1-1, with TRBD1 matching 11 bases. The CDR3 loop spans 14 amino acids. Germline V gives CDR1 MNHEY, CDR2 SMNVEV (reference sequence). The V gene end was trimmed by 4 bases and the J gene end by 7 bases; junction bases not matched to a gene: 5. The DNA of the CDR3 is TGTGCCAGCAGTTCGGACAGGGGGCCGGGTGAAGCTTTCTTT. Encoded protein: CASSSDRGPGEAFF.

The chain uses TRBV2 and TRBJ2-7, with a possible D match to TRBD2 (5 bases). Germline assignment: CDR1 SNHLY and CDR2 FYNNEI. V was shortened by 7 bases and J by 1 base, with 8 bases between the two germline ends. The CDR3 is 12 amino acids. The CDR3 reads CASTRESYEQYF. As DNA, the CDR3 is TGTGCCAGCACGAGGGAATCCTACGAGCAGTACTTC.

This sequence joins TRBV27 and TRBJ1-2, with D possibly being TRBD1 (5 bases). Germline assignment: CDR1 MNHEY and CDR2 SMNVEV (reference sequence). V lost 6 bases, J lost 2 bases, and 10 bases lay in between. The CDR3 spans 13 residues. Written as DNA, the CDR3 is TGTGCCAGCAGCCCACAGGTGAACTATGGCTACACCTTC. Protein sequence: CASSPQVNYGYTF.

As for this clone: It is likely a read error, because the conserved phenylalanine at the end of the CDR3 is missing. It is unclear where the CDR3 begins or ends on the DNA, so no DNA is shown, and the CDR3 is as TCRdb lists it. The chain couples TRBV20-1 to TRBJ2-4; TRBD2 is the table's D call and was not checked against the DNA. The germline V gene encodes CDR1 DFQATT and CDR2 SNEGSKA (reference sequence). The CDR3 numbers 11 amino acids, ends counted. CDR3 protein: CSASSGSLDVL.

This chain links TRBV5-1 with TRBJ1-5; tentatively, D is TRBD1 (6 bases). The CDR3 extends over 16 amino acids. Trimming removed 4 bases at V and 6 bases at J, with 20 bases between. The germline gives CDR1 SGHRS, CDR2 YFSETQ. The CDR3 reads CASSLGTSAQGQPQHF. In DNA, the CDR3 is TGCGCCAGCAGCCTCGGGACATCTGCTCAGGGTCAGCCCCAGCATTTT.

This clone was seen a single time. CDR3 nucleotide sequence: TGTGCCAGCAGTTGGCTAGCGGGAGGGCCCGATGAGCAGTTCTTC. It encodes CASSWLAGGPDEQFF. V usage is TRBV6-4 and J usage is TRBJ2-1; 12 bases are a match to TRBD2. Looked up from germline, CDR1 is MRHNA and CDR2 is SNTAGT. With V trimmed by 5 bases and J by 8 bases, 7 bases remained unmatched. The CDR3 consists of 15 residues.

This chain links TRBV10-3 with TRBJ2-1; TRBD2 matches 13 bases. Trimming cost V 6 bases and J 6 bases; bases outside gene matches: 8. Germline lookup yields CDR1 ENHRY and CDR2 SYGVKD. This CDR3 comprises 16 residues. In DNA, the CDR3 is TGTGCCATCAGATTGACTAGCGGGAGGATGGGCAATGAGCAGTTCTTC. It yields the protein CAIRLTSGRMGNEQFF.

The rearrangement links TRBV19 to TRBJ1-2, with D perhaps TRBD1 (5 bases). The CDR3 extends over 14 amino acids. V shed 1 base and J shed 0 bases, with 6 bases lying between them. Per the germline V gene, CDR1 is LNHDA and CDR2 is SQIVND (reference sequence). The CDR3 bases are TGTGCCAGTAGTATAGGCAGGGCTAACTATGGCTACACCTTC. This translates into CASSIGRANYGYTF.

This chain joins TRBV28 and TRBJ1-5; 7 bases are shared with TRBD1. J was trimmed by 2 bases and V by 4 bases; bases with no gene match: 5. CDR3 length: 15 residues. The germline gives CDR1 MDHEN, CDR2 SYDVKM. In DNA form, the CDR3 reads TGTGCCAGCAGTTCAGGGGGAGAGGGCAATCAGCCCCAGCATTTT. Protein: CASSSGGEGNQPQHF.

The V gene is TRBV4-1, the J gene TRBJ2-3; TRBD2 is a possible D gene (6 bases). With 4 bases removed from V and 0 bases from J, the gap between germline ends came to 11 bases. Per germline, CDR1 MGHRA and CDR2 YSYEKL. The CDR3 is 15 amino acids. The CDR3 here is CASSPFAGSTDTQYF. The CDR3 region has the DNA TGCGCCAGCAGCCCTTTTGCGGGAAGCACAGATACGCAGTATTTT.

The V call is TRBV13, the J call TRBJ2-1, with D perhaps matching TRBD1 (8 bases). Germline assignment: CDR1 PRHDT and CDR2 FYEKMQ (reference sequence). The germline V and J ends were trimmed by 2 bases and 9 bases, with 14 bases remaining between them. The CDR3 contains 14 residues. CDR3 protein: CASSLPTGEGEQFF. The CDR3 DNA sequence: TGTGCCAGCAGCTTACCGACAGGGGAGGGTGAGCAGTTCTTC.

This clone was observed a handful of times. The chain recombines TRBV6-1 with TRBJ2-3; TRBD2 matches 8 bases. In germline, CDR1 is MNHNS, CDR2 SASEGT. Trimming cost V 6 bases and J 6 bases; bases outside gene matches: 8. The CDR3 is 14 residues long. CDR3 amino acids: CASRRAGEGDTQYF. CDR3 DNA sequence: TGTGCCAGCAGGAGAGCGGGAGAGGGGGATACGCAGTATTTT.